This TCR beta chain was obtained from a study of T cells after posttransplantation cyclophosphamide. The table lists this clone with many counts. The data were produced by immunoSEQ multiplex PCR, yet TCRdb's version contains in-frame clones alone and is incomplete. The data show 30,000 to 35,000 clones, with none appearing a single time. Germline V gives CDR1 WSHSY, CDR2 SAAADI. V lost 7 bases to trimming and J lost 0 bases, with 10 bases between them. The CDR3 length is 14 residues. On the day of bone marrow donation, the related graft donor provided peripheral blood. The rearrangement links TRBV10-2 to TRBJ2-1; the D gene is possibly TRBD2 (6 bases). This receptor was taken from a woman between 45 and 60 years old in good health and a related stem cell transplant donor. Sequencing was performed on PBMCs. CDR3 in amino acids: CASKAGLSYNEQFF. The DNA of the CDR3 is TGCGCCAGCAAAGCGGGCCTCTCCTACAATGAGCAGTTCTTC.